The 18 T cell receptor beta chains presented below share a single source sample, sequenced in a study of blood T cell repertoires in COVID-19. TCRdb's table, derived via immunoSEQ multiplex PCR, lists solely in-frame clones and lacks some. The top ten hold 7.8% of the sample, which has roughly 290,000 clones, 87% seen once. The sample consisted of peripheral blood. The receptors come from a woman in her forties or fifties who had recovered from COVID-19.

The rearrangement joins TRBV29-1 to TRBJ1-1, with D possibly being TRBD1 (5 bases). Trimming cost V 1 base and J 4 bases, with 10 bases left between them. CDR3 length: 13 amino acids. In germline, CDR1 is SQVTM, CDR2 ANQGSEA. The DNA of the CDR3 is TGCAGCGTTGAAGTGAGTAGGGGCACTGAAGCTTTCTTT. It yields the protein CSVEVSRGTEAFF.

Notes on this clone: Different DNA sequences within this sample yield the same CDR3. The V and J genes are TRBV9 and TRBJ2-7; no clear D. Germline CDR1 is SGDLS and CDR2 is YYNGEE. This CDR3 is 13 amino acids long. The germline V and J ends were trimmed by 0 bases and 3 bases, with 7 bases remaining between them. The DNA of the CDR3 is TGTGCCAGCAGCGTAGGAGGTAGCTACGAGCAGTACTTC. Translated, it gives CASSVGGSYEQYF.

The chain joins TRBV28 to TRBJ1-1; possibly TRBD1 for D (5 bases). Per the germline V gene, CDR1 is MDHEN and CDR2 is SYDVKM. CDR3 size: 14 residues. The ends were cut back, 6 bases at V and 0 bases at J, with 11 bases in the middle. The CDR3 sequence is CASSSGYMNTEAFF. In DNA, the CDR3 is TGTGCCAGCAGCTCAGGGTACATGAACACTGAAGCTTTCTTT.

This rearrangement joins TRBV2 to TRBJ2-1, with TRBD2 matching over 15 bases. Unmatched junction bases numbered 4, after V lost 5 bases and J lost 8 bases. Germline V CDR1 and CDR2: SNHLY, FYNNEI. The CDR3 loop spans 15 amino acids. CDR3 amino acids: CASSRTSGRVHEQFF. In nucleotides, the CDR3 is TGTGCCAGCAGTCGGACTAGCGGGAGGGTCCATGAGCAGTTCTTC.

Regarding this clone: The same CDR3 can be traced to other DNA sequences in this sample. V and J are TRBV28 and TRBJ1-5; D is uncertain. The CDR3 runs to 12 residues. Germline-derived CDR1 and CDR2 are MDHEN and SYDVKM. Trimming removed 6 bases from V and 4 bases from J, with 7 bases in between. CDR3: CASRSVNQPQHF. CDR3 DNA sequence: TGTGCCAGCAGATCAGTAAATCAGCCCCAGCATTTT.

The chain uses TRBV28 and TRBJ2-1, with 12 bases fitting TRBD1. Losses at the gene ends were 6 bases for V and 6 bases for J; bases not matched to a gene: 9. This CDR3 has 16 residues. Germline V lookup: CDR1 MDHEN, CDR2 SYDVKM. The CDR3, as DNA: TGTGCCAGCAGACCCGGGACAGGGGGCGACCGCAATGAGCAGTTCTTC. Its protein product is CASRPGTGGDRNEQFF.

Details on this clone: The sample has other DNA sequences that encode this CDR3 too. This rearrangement joins TRBV6-2 or TRBV6-3 to TRBJ2-7; possibly TRBD2 for D (6 bases). CDR3 length: 13 amino acids. Germline V CDR1 and CDR2: MNHEY, SVGEGT. V was pared by 2 bases and J by 3 bases, with 8 bases between. DNA of the CDR3: TGTGCCAGCAGTTACGTGGGAGGCTACGAGCAGTACTTC. This sequence encodes CASSYVGGYEQYF.

This chain's CDR3 is CATSRVRGINEKLFF. The CDR3 DNA follows: TGTGCCACCAGCAGAGTTCGGGGAATTAATGAAAAACTGTTTTTT. This chain joins TRBV15 and TRBJ1-4; D unclear. V was cut by 1 base and J by 4 bases, with 10 bases left in between. This CDR3 contains 15 residues. Per germline, CDR1 LNHNV and CDR2 YYDKDF (reference sequence). The full variable domain, rest sourced from reference TRBV15 and TRBJ1-4, is DAMVIQNPRYQVTQFGKPVTLSCSQTLNHNVMYWYQQKSSQAPKLLFHYYDKDFNNEADTPDNFQSRRPNTSFCFLDIRSPGLGDTAMYLCATSRVRGINEKLFFGSGTQLSVL.

This chain links TRBV24-1 with TRBJ2-3; perhaps TRBD2 as D (5 bases). V was cut by 8 bases and J by 1 base, with 12 bases left in between. The CDR3 sequence is 14 residues long. The germline V gene has CDR1 KGHDR and CDR2 SFDVKD. In nucleotides, the CDR3 is TGTGCCACCACCCCCGGAGCGGGCACAGATACGCAGTATTTT. This translates into CATTPGAGTDTQYF.

The V and J genes are TRBV24-1 and TRBJ2-3; no definite D call. Germline-derived CDR1 and CDR2 are KGHDR and SFDVKD. This CDR3 has 13 residues. Trimming pared 3 bases from V and 6 bases from J, leaving 9 bases between. This CDR3 reads CATSDRYPDTQYF. As DNA, the CDR3 is TGTGCCACCAGTGATCGGTATCCGGATACGCAGTATTTT.

This rearrangement joins TRBV12-3 or TRBV12-4 to TRBJ1-6; possibly TRBD1 for D (5 bases). The CDR3 has 12 amino acids. Trimming shortened V by 7 bases and J by 13 bases, and 14 bases separated the two germline ends. Here the CDR3 DNA reads TGTGCCAGCACCGTTTCGGGACTGCCCCTCCACTTT. Residues: CASTVSGLPLHF.

V gene TRBV4-2 combines with J gene TRBJ2-7, with TRBD2 identical over 10 bases. The CDR3 has 16 amino acids. Germline CDR1 and CDR2: LGHNA and YNFKEQ. Trimming took 0 bases from V and 5 from J; bases not matched to a gene: 7. CDR3 bases: TGTGCCAGCAGCCAAGATGTAGTAGCGGGAGGCCACGAGCAGTACTTC. Translated: CASSQDVVAGGHEQYF.

As regards this clone: The same CDR3 can be traced to other DNA sequences in this sample. V gene TRBV3-1 (or the pseudogene TRBV3-2) combines with J gene TRBJ2-1; TRBD2 matches 11 bases. This CDR3 spans 16 amino acids. V dropped 1 base and J dropped 4; count of bases not matched to a gene: 3. Germline assignment: CDR1 LGHDT and CDR2 YNNKEL (reference sequence). The CDR3 DNA is TGTGCCAGCAGCCAAGGACTAGCGGGAACGTACAATGAGCAGTTCTTC. The encoded protein is CASSQGLAGTYNEQFF.

The CDR3: CASSLTQGLREQYF. As DNA, the CDR3 is TGTGCCAGCAGTTTAACACAGGGGTTGAGGGAGCAGTACTTC. This chain joins TRBV28 and TRBJ2-7, with 7 bases that match TRBD1. The junction had 8 bases not matched to a gene; V was cut back by 2 bases and J by 7 bases. This CDR3 is built from 14 residues. From germline, CDR1 is MDHEN and CDR2 SYDVKM. Full variable domain (outside the CDR3, taken from reference TRBV28 and TRBJ2-7): DVKVTQSSRYLVKRTGEKVFLECVQDMDHENMFWYRQDPGLGLRLIYFSYDVKMKEKGDIPEGYSVSREKKERFSLILESASTNQTSMYLCASSLTQGLREQYFGPGTRLTVT.

The V gene is TRBV9, the J gene TRBJ2-2; 14 bases are shared with TRBD2. Germline loops: CDR1 SGDLS, CDR2 YYNGEE. J lost 4 bases, V lost 4 bases, and 6 bases had no gene match. The CDR3 extends over 17 amino acids. The CDR3 sequence is CASSFRTSGGSTGELFF. CDR3 in DNA: TGTGCCAGCAGCTTCCGGACTAGCGGGGGGTCCACCGGGGAGCTGTTTTTT. Full variable domain (outside the CDR3, taken from reference TRBV9 and TRBJ2-2): DSGVTQTPKHLITATGQRVTLRCSPRSGDLSVYWYQQSLDQGLQFLIQYYNGEERAKGNILERFSAQQFPDLHSELNLSSLELGDSALYFCASSFRTSGGSTGELFFGEGSRLTVL.

V gene TRBV5-1 combines with J gene TRBJ1-2; possibly TRBD1 for D (6 bases). The length of the CDR3 is 15 residues. CDR1 and CDR2 (germline): SGHRS, YFSETQ. V lost 2 bases, J lost 6 bases, and 17 bases lay in between. The CDR3 spells CASSFAGAGLDGYTF. Here the CDR3 DNA reads TGCGCCAGCAGCTTCGCAGGGGCCGGGTTGGATGGCTACACCTTC.

The rearrangement links TRBV9 to TRBJ2-5; 13 nucleotides align to TRBD2. Looked up from germline, CDR1 is SGDLS and CDR2 is YYNGEE. This CDR3 contains 16 residues. Trimming took 4 bases from V and 5 from J; bases not matched to a gene: 8. CDR3 nucleotides: TGTGCCAGCAGCCCGGGACTAGCGGGATCTATCGAGACCCAGTACTTC. Translated, it gives CASSPGLAGSIETQYF.

This clone appeared a single time. This rearrangement joins TRBV29-1 to TRBJ1-1; D is perhaps TRBD1 (6 bases). The germline V gene has CDR1 SQVTM and CDR2 ANQGSEA. With 5 bases removed from V and 1 base from J, the gap between germline ends came to 11 bases. This CDR3 is 13 amino acids long. CDR3 in amino acids: CSVKWTANTEAFF. The DNA of the CDR3 is TGCAGCGTTAAATGGACAGCGAACACTGAAGCTTTCTTT.